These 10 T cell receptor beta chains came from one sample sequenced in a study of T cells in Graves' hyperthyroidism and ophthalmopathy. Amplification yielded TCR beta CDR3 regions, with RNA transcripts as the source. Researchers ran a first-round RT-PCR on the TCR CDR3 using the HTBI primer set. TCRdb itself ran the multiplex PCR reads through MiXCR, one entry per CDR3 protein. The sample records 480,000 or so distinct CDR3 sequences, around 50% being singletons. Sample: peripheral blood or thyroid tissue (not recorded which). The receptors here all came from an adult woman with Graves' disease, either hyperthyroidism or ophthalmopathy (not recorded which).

In DNA form, the CDR3 reads TGTGCCAGCAGCCAAGCGCCGGGACAGGGAAATTCACCCCTCCACTTT. Amino acid sequence: CASSQAPGQGNSPLHF. The chain carries TRBV12-3 or TRBV12-4 and TRBJ1-6, with 9 bases aligning to TRBD1. V was pared by 6 bases and J by 7 bases, with 10 bases of the junction left unmatched. The CDR3 is made up of 16 amino acids.

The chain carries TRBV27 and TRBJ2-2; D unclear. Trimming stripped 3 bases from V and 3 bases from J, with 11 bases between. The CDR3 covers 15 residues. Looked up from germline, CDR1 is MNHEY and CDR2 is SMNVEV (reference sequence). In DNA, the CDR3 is TGTGCCAGCAGTTTTGGGCGGCAACACACCGGGGAGCTGTTTTTT. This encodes CASSFGRQHTGELFF.

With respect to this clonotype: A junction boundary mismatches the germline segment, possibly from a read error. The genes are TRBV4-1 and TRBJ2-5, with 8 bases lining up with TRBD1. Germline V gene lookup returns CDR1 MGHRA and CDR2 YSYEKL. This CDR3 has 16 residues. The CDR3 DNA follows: TGTGCCAGCAGCCAAGGCCACAGGGGGGACCAAGAGACCCAGTACTTC. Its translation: CASSQGHRGDQETQYF.

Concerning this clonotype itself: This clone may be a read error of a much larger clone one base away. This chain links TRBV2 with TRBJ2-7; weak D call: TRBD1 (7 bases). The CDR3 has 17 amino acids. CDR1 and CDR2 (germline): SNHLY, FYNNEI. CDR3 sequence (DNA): TGTGCCGGCAGTGAAGCGCTTCGGGAGACAGGGTCCCACGAGCAGTACTTC. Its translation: CAGSEALRETGSHEQYF.

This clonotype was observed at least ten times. Written as DNA, the CDR3 is TGTGCCAGCAGCTCCGGGACTCGTACTCCTGGAAACACCATATATTTT. The encoded protein is CASSSGTRTPGNTIYF. V usage is TRBV7-9 and J usage is TRBJ1-3; TRBD1 is a possible D gene (5 bases). CDR3 length: 16 residues. Trimming removed 4 bases from V and 2 bases from J, with 15 bases in between. Germline V gives CDR1 SEHNR, CDR2 FQNEAQ (reference sequence).

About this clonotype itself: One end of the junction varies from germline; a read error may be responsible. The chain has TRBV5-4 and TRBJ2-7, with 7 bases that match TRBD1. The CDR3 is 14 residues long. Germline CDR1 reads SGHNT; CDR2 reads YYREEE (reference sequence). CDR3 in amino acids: CASSLGQGSYEQHF. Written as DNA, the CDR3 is TGTGCCAGCAGCTTGGGACAGGGATCCTACGAGCAGCACTTC. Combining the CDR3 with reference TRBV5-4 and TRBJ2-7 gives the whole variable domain ETGVTQSPTHLIKTRGQQVTLRCSSQSGHNTVSWYQQALGQGPQFIFQYYREEENGRGNFPPRFSGLQFPNYSSELNVNALELDDSALYLCASSLGQGSYEQHFGPGTRLTVT.

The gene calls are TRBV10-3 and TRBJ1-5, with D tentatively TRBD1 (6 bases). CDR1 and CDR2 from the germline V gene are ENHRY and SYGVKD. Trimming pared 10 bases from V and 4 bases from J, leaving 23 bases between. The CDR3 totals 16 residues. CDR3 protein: CASRGHQDSPNQPQHF. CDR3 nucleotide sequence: TGTGCCAGCAGAGGACATCAGGACAGCCCTAATCAGCCCCAGCATTTT.

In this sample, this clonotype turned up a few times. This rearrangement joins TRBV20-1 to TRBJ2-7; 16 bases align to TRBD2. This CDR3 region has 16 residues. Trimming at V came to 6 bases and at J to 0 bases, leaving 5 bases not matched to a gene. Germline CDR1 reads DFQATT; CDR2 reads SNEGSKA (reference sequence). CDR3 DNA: TGCAGTGCCGGGACTAGCGGGAGGGCCCGCTCCTACGAGCAGTACTTC. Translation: CSAGTSGRARSYEQYF.

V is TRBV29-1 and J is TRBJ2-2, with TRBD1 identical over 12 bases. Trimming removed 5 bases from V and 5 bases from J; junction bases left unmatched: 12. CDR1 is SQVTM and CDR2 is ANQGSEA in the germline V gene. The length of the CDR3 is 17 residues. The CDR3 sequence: CSVSGPGQGAGTGELFF. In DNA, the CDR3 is TGCAGCGTTTCGGGACCGGGACAGGGGGCGGGGACCGGGGAGCTGTTTTTT.

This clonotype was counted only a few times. The chain's CDR3 is CASRDRTGYTEAFF. The DNA of the CDR3 is TGTGCCAGCAGAGATCGTACAGGCTACACTGAAGCTTTCTTT. J is TRBJ1-1 and V is TRBV2; D is possibly TRBD1 (5 bases). Trimming shortened V by 6 bases and J by 3 bases, and 14 bases separated the two germline ends. The CDR3 extends over 14 amino acids. Germline V gene lookup returns CDR1 SNHLY and CDR2 FYNNEI.